Below are 28 T cell receptor beta chains sequenced from a single sample in a study of beta chain features in type 1 diabetes (dated by TCRdb to 2017 to 2018). General conclusions and limits of the study: A moderate but significant shortening of TCRB CDR3 length was observed in type 1 diabetes patients in all four CD4+ subsets.

These receptors have no known antigen. The method behind the library was the immunoSEQ multiplex PCR assay. All of the isolated RNA was reverse transcribed with the High Capacity cDNA Reverse Transcription Kit, so expressed TCRB transcripts were sequenced. Sourced from immuneACCESS, this table was stored by TCRdb with only in-frame sequences that have V and J called. A share of the clones is absent; for the studies checked, an unresolved V gene accounts for under half, and the remainder has no known explanation. This sample lists about 710,000 clones; 11% to 15% were detected once. The ten largest clonotypes hold approximately 0.042% of the sample. Sequencing was carried out using naive CD4+ T cells from blood. In light of the paper, this sample's cell subset or site label describes: true naive CD4+ T cells. The receptors shown here come from a man aged 18-30 years with type 1 diabetes.

This clone was counted a few times. V usage is TRBV19 and J usage is TRBJ1-2, with D possibly matching TRBD1 (5 bases). Trimming stripped 9 bases from V and 0 bases from J, with 17 bases between. CDR3 length: 15 residues. Germline CDR1 LNHDA, CDR2 SQIVND (reference sequence). The CDR3 loop reads CASDEKGRANYGYTF. CDR3 nucleotide sequence: TGTGCCAGCGACGAAAAGGGGAGAGCTAACTATGGCTACACCTTC.

This clone has more than one count but fewer than ten. This chain links TRBV30 with TRBJ1-5, with D perhaps matching TRBD1 (5 bases). Germline values: CDR1 GTSNPN, CDR2 SVGIG (reference sequence). V was pared by 4 bases and J by 2 bases, with 15 bases between. The CDR3 covers 15 residues. The CDR3 region has the DNA TGTGCCTGGAAGGCAGGGACTGGGGGCAATCAGCCCCAGCATTTT. This sequence encodes CAWKAGTGGNQPQHF.

This clone was observed a handful of times. The chain has TRBV5-5 and TRBJ2-7; tentatively, D is TRBD2 (7 bases). Germline CDR1 SGHKS, CDR2 YYEKEE (reference sequence). The CDR3 loop spans 12 amino acids. The V end lost 4 bases, the J end lost 5 bases, and 10 bases lay between the germline ends. The CDR3 loop is CASSPGGHEQYF. Written as DNA, the CDR3 is TGTGCCAGCAGCCCGGGGGGCCACGAGCAGTACTTC.

The rearrangement joins TRBV27 to TRBJ2-7; 9 bases are shared with TRBD2. Germline loops: CDR1 MNHEY, CDR2 SMNVEV (reference sequence). This CDR3 region has 15 residues. V was clipped by 6 bases and J by 2 bases; unmatched bases: 8. In DNA form, the CDR3 reads TGTGCCAGCAGGCCGCAGACTAGCGGTCCCTACGAGCAGTACTTC. This encodes CASRPQTSGPYEQYF.

There are a few counts of this clone. This sequence joins TRBV19 and TRBJ1-1; D remains ambiguous. V was pared by 5 bases and J by 5 bases, with 12 bases between. CDR1 and CDR2 from the germline V gene are LNHDA and SQIVND (reference sequence). This CDR3 has 13 residues. The CDR3 here is CASSPESGTEAFF. CDR3 coding DNA: TGTGCCAGTAGTCCGGAGTCGGGGACTGAAGCTTTCTTT.

The chain employs TRBV30 and TRBJ2-1, with D hard to call. The V gene's germline CDR1 is GTSNPN and CDR2 SVGIG (reference sequence). V was clipped by 5 bases and J by 6 bases, with 17 bases between them. The CDR3 totals 14 residues. CDR3 sequence (DNA): TGTGCCTGGGGCCGACTGGTTGTAGGCAATGAGCAGTTCTTC. This translates into CAWGRLVVGNEQFF.

The chain couples TRBV30 to TRBJ1-2, with TRBD1 as a possible D gene (6 bases). This CDR3 is built from 13 residues. Trimming took off 3 bases at V and 6 bases at J, with 14 bases between the two ends. Germline assignment: CDR1 GTSNPN and CDR2 SVGIG (reference sequence). The CDR3 sequence is CAWRTTNRDGYTF. DNA for the CDR3: TGTGCCTGGAGGACGACAAACAGGGATGGCTACACCTTC.

Concerning this clone: The germline gene is not matched at one end of the junction; a read error may be the cause. The J gene is TRBJ2-4, the V gene TRBV4-2; 12 bases agree with TRBD2. Germline lookup yields CDR1 LGHNA and CDR2 YNFKEQ. The CDR3 extends over 19 amino acids. CDR3 protein: CASGQDLTSGGLAKNIQYF. The CDR3 coding sequence is TGTGCCAGCGGCCAAGATTTGACTAGCGGGGGCCTAGCCAAAAACATTCAGTACTTC.

This clone was seen a handful of times. The chain carries TRBV7-2 and TRBJ2-7; D may be TRBD2 (5 bases). This CDR3 is 15 amino acids long. Trimming took off 9 bases at V and 6 bases at J, with 24 bases between the two ends. Germline lookup yields CDR1 SGHTA and CDR2 FQGNSA. CDR3 loop: CASRGPLGVSGEQYF. The CDR3 coding sequence is TGTGCCAGTCGCGGGCCCCTCGGAGTAAGCGGCGAGCAGTACTTC. The full variable domain, its missing parts supplied by reference TRBV7-2 and TRBJ2-7, is GAGVSQSPSNKVTEKGKDVELRCDPISGHTALYWYRQSLGQGLEFLIYFQGNSAPDKSGLPSDRFSAERTGGSVSTLTIQRTQQEDSAVYLCASRGPLGVSGEQYFGPGTRLTVT.

This rearrangement joins TRBV7-2 to TRBJ1-4; 9 bases agree with TRBD1. V shed 0 bases and J 8 bases; nucleotides not matched to a gene: 4. The germline gives CDR1 SGHTA, CDR2 FQGNSA. This CDR3 spans 15 amino acids. CDR3 DNA sequence: TGTGCCAGCAGCTTAGCGGGGACAGGGTCCGAAAAACTGTTTTTT. Encoded protein: CASSLAGTGSEKLFF.

This clone was seen only once. The chain recombines TRBV4-1 with TRBJ2-3; D is perhaps TRBD1 (5 bases). This CDR3 spans 15 amino acids. The germline gives CDR1 MGHRA, CDR2 YSYEKL. The V and J ends lost 0 bases and 5 bases respectively, with 12 bases between them. The CDR3 region has the DNA TGCGCCAGCAGCCAAGAGAAACAGGCGAGAGATACGCAGTATTTT. Its translation is CASSQEKQARDTQYF.

The chain carries TRBV4-3 and TRBJ2-6, with 9 bases that match TRBD1. Trimming took 4 bases from V and 1 from J; bases not matched to a gene: 5. The germline CDR1 and CDR2 sequences are LGHNA and YSLEER. The CDR3 extends over 17 amino acids. The CDR3 bases are TGCGCCAGCAGCCGTCCCGGGACAGGGTCTGGGGCCAACGTCCTGACTTTC. Amino acid sequence: CASSRPGTGSGANVLTF.

The rearrangement links TRBV7-8 to TRBJ2-3; no clear D. The CDR3 is made up of 16 amino acids. V was shortened by 7 bases and J by 4 bases, with 21 bases between the two germline ends. Germline V CDR1 and CDR2: SGHVS, FQNEAQ. The CDR3 here is CASIPIGSSPADTQYF. CDR3 bases: TGTGCCAGCATCCCTATAGGGTCCTCCCCAGCAGATACGCAGTATTTT.

This clone appeared a few times. Other DNA sequences in the sample encode the same CDR3. The chain uses TRBV29-1 and TRBJ2-1, with a weak D call TRBD2 (5 bases). The CDR3 spans 13 residues. Germline CDR1 and CDR2: SQVTM and ANQGSEA. V lost 3 bases and J 0 bases, leaving 6 bases between the germline ends. The CDR3 reads CSVDSGSYNEQFF. Written as DNA, the CDR3 is TGCAGCGTTGACAGCGGCTCCTACAATGAGCAGTTCTTC.

The chain joins TRBV5-1 to TRBJ2-5; 7 bases are shared with TRBD2. V lost 3 bases, J lost 5 bases, and 10 bases stayed unmatched. Germline V CDR1 and CDR2: SGHRS, YFSETQ. The CDR3 is made up of 15 amino acids. The CDR3 region has the DNA TGCGCCAGCAGCTCGGGCGGGAGATACTCGGAGACCCAGTACTTC. Its protein product is CASSSGGRYSETQYF.

The genes are TRBV30 and TRBJ1-6, with a tentative D call TRBD1 (6 bases). The CDR3 consists of 15 residues. Germline-derived CDR1 and CDR2 are GTSNPN and SVGIG (reference sequence). V gave up 0 bases and J gave up 5 bases, with 11 bases separating them. Here the CDR3 reads CAWSVGQGHNSPLHF. CDR3 nucleotide sequence: TGTGCCTGGAGTGTAGGGCAGGGGCATAATTCACCCCTCCACTTT.

This clone was counted only a few times. This chain joins TRBV5-1 and TRBJ2-3, with 10 bases matching TRBD2. The CDR3 is made up of 17 amino acids. Losses at the gene ends were 4 bases for V and 5 bases for J; bases not matched to a gene: 13. Germline V CDR1 and CDR2: SGHRS, YFSETQ. The CDR3 DNA follows: TGCGCCAGCAGCCCGAGACTAGCGGGTCCCTGGGGAGATACGCAGTATTTT. Amino acid sequence: CASSPRLAGPWGDTQYF. Using reference TRBV5-1 and TRBJ2-3 for the parts outside the CDR3, the full variable domain is KAGVTQTPRYLIKTRGQQVTLSCSPISGHRSVSWYQQTPGQGLQFLFEYFSETQRNKGNFPGRFSGRQFSNSRSEMNVSTLELGDSALYLCASSPRLAGPWGDTQYFGPGTRLTVL.

The sample holds a few counts of this clone. The chain has TRBV6-6 and TRBJ1-2, with TRBD1 matching 7 bases. This CDR3 is 14 amino acids long. Trimming took 6 bases from V and 8 from J; bases not matched to a gene: 12. Germline CDR1 MNHNY, CDR2 SVGAGI (reference sequence). The CDR3 here is CASRSPVDRAGYTF. The CDR3 DNA sequence: TGTGCCAGCAGAAGCCCAGTCGACAGGGCCGGCTACACCTTC.

The chain couples TRBV30 to TRBJ1-4; D gene uncertain. V lost 2 bases and J 6 bases, leaving 13 bases between the germline ends. Germline loops: CDR1 GTSNPN, CDR2 SVGIG (reference sequence). The CDR3 runs to 14 residues. CDR3 DNA sequence: TGTGCCTGGAGTACCGCTTCGGGGTATGAAAAACTGTTTTTT. Residues: CAWSTASGYEKLFF.

This clone was counted a few times. Other DNA sequences of this sample code for an identical CDR3. V and J are TRBV18 and TRBJ1-5; no definite D call. The CDR3 totals 13 residues. V was shortened by 2 bases and J by 5 bases, with 7 bases between the two germline ends. Germline lookup yields CDR1 KGHSH and CDR2 LQKENI. CDR3: CASSPRGDQPQHF. The CDR3 bases are TGTGCCAGCTCACCAAGAGGAGATCAGCCCCAGCATTTT.

This clone showed up just a few times. The genes are TRBV7-2 and TRBJ2-4; TRBD2 is a possible D gene (5 bases). Germline values: CDR1 SGHTA, CDR2 FQGNSA. The CDR3 consists of 15 residues. The V end lost 4 bases, the J end lost 1 base, and 11 bases lay between the germline ends. CDR3 region: CASSSEGSAKNIQYF. CDR3 in DNA: TGTGCCAGCAGCTCGGAAGGGAGCGCCAAAAACATTCAGTACTTC.

The sample holds a few counts of this clone. This rearrangement joins TRBV7-2 to TRBJ2-7; 9 nucleotides match TRBD1. CDR3 length: 14 amino acids. With V trimmed by 3 bases and J by 4 bases, 4 bases remained unmatched. The germline V gene encodes CDR1 SGHTA and CDR2 FQGNSA. This CDR3 reads CASSFGQGRYEQYF. For the CDR3, the DNA is TGTGCCAGCAGCTTCGGACAGGGGCGTTACGAGCAGTACTTC.

This clone was counted between two and nine times. This chain uses TRBV19 with TRBJ2-1; a weak D match, TRBD2 (5 bases). The germline V gene encodes CDR1 LNHDA and CDR2 SQIVND (reference sequence). The CDR3 covers 14 residues. V gave up 4 bases and J gave up 6 bases, with 13 bases separating them. The CDR3 spells CASSKAKDSNEQFF. The CDR3 DNA is TGTGCCAGTAGTAAAGCTAAGGACTCCAATGAGCAGTTCTTC.

The chain joins TRBV11-2 to TRBJ2-1; D unresolved. This CDR3 has 14 amino acids. V lost 7 bases, J lost 0 bases, and 10 bases lay in between. In germline, CDR1 is SGHAT, CDR2 FQNNGV. The chain's CDR3 is CASTWQTSYNEQFF. CDR3 in DNA: TGTGCCAGCACGTGGCAAACCTCCTACAATGAGCAGTTCTTC.

This chain joins TRBV5-4 and TRBJ2-5; 14 bases are shared with TRBD2. CDR3 size: 14 residues. Germline trimming cut 7 bases from V and 8 bases from J; bases unmatched to any gene: 7. CDR1 is SGHNT, CDR2 YYREEE, per germline (reference sequence). The CDR3 spells CASEETSGGATQYF. CDR3 bases: TGTGCCAGCGAGGAGACTAGCGGGGGGGCCACCCAGTACTTC.

This clone was detected only a few times. The CDR3 bases are TGTGCCAGCAGCCCTCAGGGAACCTACAATGAGCAGTTCTTC. The encoded protein is CASSPQGTYNEQFF. The chain uses TRBV13 and TRBJ2-1; possible D gene TRBD1, 5 bases. CDR1 and CDR2 from the germline V gene are PRHDT and FYEKMQ (reference sequence). Trimming stripped 5 bases from V and 2 bases from J, with 10 bases between. The CDR3 sequence is 14 residues long.

V usage is TRBV7-9 and J usage is TRBJ1-2; D is undetermined. CDR1 and CDR2 from the germline V gene are SEHNR and FQNEAQ (reference sequence). The ends were cut back, 6 bases at V and 0 bases at J, with 17 bases in the middle. The CDR3 is made up of 16 amino acids. The CDR3 sequence: CASSFSRSPSNYGYTF. As DNA, the CDR3 is TGTGCCAGCAGTTTTAGCCGGTCCCCCTCTAACTATGGCTACACCTTC.

This clone turned up a few times. The same CDR3 can be traced to other DNA sequences in this sample. The chain uses TRBV7-2 and TRBJ2-2; D may be TRBD1 or TRBD2 (5 bases each). This CDR3 spans 15 amino acids. V was cut by 1 base and J by 0 bases, with 6 bases left in between. CDR1 and CDR2 (germline): SGHTA, FQGNSA. CDR3: CASSLVGPNTGELFF. The DNA for the CDR3 is TGTGCCAGCAGCTTAGTGGGACCGAACACCGGGGAGCTGTTTTTT.